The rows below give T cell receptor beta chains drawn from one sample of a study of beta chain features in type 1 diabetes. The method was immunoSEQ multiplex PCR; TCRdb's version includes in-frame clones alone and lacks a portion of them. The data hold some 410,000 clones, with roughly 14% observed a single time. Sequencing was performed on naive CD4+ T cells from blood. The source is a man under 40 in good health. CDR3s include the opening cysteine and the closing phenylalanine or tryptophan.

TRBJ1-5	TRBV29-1	CSVGAGNQPQHF
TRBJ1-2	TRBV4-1	CASSPVPGTANYGYTF
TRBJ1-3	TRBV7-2	CASSLGGYPGNTIYF
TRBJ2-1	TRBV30	CAWSPTWVDEQFF
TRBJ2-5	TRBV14	CASSLFIGETQYF
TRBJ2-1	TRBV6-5	CASSPGWSSYNEQFF
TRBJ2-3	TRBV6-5	CASSSPSGTTDTQYF
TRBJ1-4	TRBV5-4	CASSLTGHTNEKLFF
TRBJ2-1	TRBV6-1	CASSQGIGSSYNEQFF
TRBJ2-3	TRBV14	CASSFVHRGLAGGTDTQYF
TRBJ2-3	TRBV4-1	CASSQVGGRIRDTQYF
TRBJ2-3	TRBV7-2	CASSLGPTNTQYF
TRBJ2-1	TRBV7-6	CASSLATGFNEQFF
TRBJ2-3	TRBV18	CASSPQRGSTDTQYF
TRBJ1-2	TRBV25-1	CASSAPGTPDYGYTF
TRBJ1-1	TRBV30	CAWSRGQALGTEAFF
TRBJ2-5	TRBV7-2	CASSGGETQYF
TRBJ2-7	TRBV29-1	CSVEVSGGTYEQYF
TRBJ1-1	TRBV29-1	CSADSEAFF
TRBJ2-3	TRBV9	CASSVSGGATDTQYF
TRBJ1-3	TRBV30	CAWSVRGASGNTIYF
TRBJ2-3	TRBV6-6	CASSYGRSSFTDTQYF
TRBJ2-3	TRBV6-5	CASSQTQSTDTQYF
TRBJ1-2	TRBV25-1	CASSDPPDYGYTF
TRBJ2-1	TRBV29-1	CSVARTGNYNEQFF
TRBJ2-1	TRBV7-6	CASSLWGQGVPYNEQFF
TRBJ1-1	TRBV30	CAWSVQVNTEAFF
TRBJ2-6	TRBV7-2	CASSLGLAGAGANVLTF
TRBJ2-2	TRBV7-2	CASSFEVLAGSPGELFF
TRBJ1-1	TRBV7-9	CASTVTGQPDTEAFF
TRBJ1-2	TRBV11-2	CASSLAPERNYGYTF
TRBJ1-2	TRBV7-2	CASSLSPNRDYGYTF
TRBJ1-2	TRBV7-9	CASSEENYGYTF
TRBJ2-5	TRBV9	CASSAYRLAGGQETQYF
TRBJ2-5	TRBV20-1	CSARERETQYF
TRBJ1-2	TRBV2	CASSAPKSGQDTYGYTF
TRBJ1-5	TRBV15	CATSREGLRAQHF
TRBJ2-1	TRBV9	CASSVASSGYNEQFF
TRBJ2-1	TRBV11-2	CASSRRDAYNEQFF
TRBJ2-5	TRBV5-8	CASKIRDRQETQYF
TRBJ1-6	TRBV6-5	CASSYSEGARSPLHF
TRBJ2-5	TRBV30	CAGSETRWETQYF
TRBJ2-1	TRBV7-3	CASSPRPLAGGKSSYNEQFF
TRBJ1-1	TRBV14	CASSQAAPGGTEAFF
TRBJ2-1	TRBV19	CASSISSGRAQEQFF
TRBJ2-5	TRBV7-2	CASRGETQYF
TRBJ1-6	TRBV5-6	CASSLVAGQGLGNSPLHF
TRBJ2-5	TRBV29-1	CSVNLGGVETQYF
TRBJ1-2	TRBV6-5	CASSPQGQDYGYTF
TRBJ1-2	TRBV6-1	CARGDALYGYTF
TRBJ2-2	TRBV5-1	CASSPSGERTGELFF
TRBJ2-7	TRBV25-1	CASSAVGTGLYEQYF
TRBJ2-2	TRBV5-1	CASAPWLAGNTGELFF
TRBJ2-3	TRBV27	CASSIRGRHPGWVGTQSTDTQYF
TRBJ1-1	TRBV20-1	CSARGAFF
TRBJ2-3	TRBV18	CASSPLPGSSTDTQYF
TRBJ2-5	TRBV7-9	CASSLAGARVFDQYF